A single sample gave rise to the 13 T cell receptor beta chains below, sequenced in a study of blood T cell repertoires in COVID-19. Measured with immunoSEQ multiplex PCR; TCRdb has only the in-frame clones, and not every one. The profile shows about 120,000 clones, over 75% of them singletons. Source material: peripheral blood. Receptors originate from a man at least 80 years old with acute or convalescent COVID-19.

In its sample, this clone was seen once. The rearrangement uses TRBV15 and TRBJ1-2, with a tentative D call TRBD1 (5 bases). The CDR3 runs 17 residues. The germline gives CDR1 LNHNV, CDR2 YYDKDF (reference sequence). V lost 2 bases and J 0 bases, leaving 16 bases between the germline ends. The DNA of the CDR3 is TGTGCCACCAGCAGACCCCTCGGGCAGGGATCTAACTATGGCTACACCTTC. Protein sequence: CATSRPLGQGSNYGYTF.

This clone is a singleton in its sample. This chain links TRBV10-3 with TRBJ2-5, with 9 bases fitting TRBD1. V dropped 3 bases and J dropped 5; count of bases not matched to a gene: 7. CDR3 length: 15 residues. CDR1 is ENHRY and CDR2 is SYGVKD in the germline V gene. The CDR3 reads CAISDPSGQGETQYF. CDR3 nucleotide sequence: TGTGCCATCAGTGACCCTTCCGGACAGGGGGAGACCCAGTACTTC.

V and J are TRBV6-4 and TRBJ2-3; TRBD2 might be the D (5 bases). The V end lost 4 bases, the J end lost 3 bases, and 14 bases lay between the germline ends. Germline V gives CDR1 MRHNA, CDR2 SNTAGT. This CDR3 is 15 amino acids long. The chain's CDR3 is CASSASGGSTDTQYF. The CDR3 region has the DNA TGTGCCAGCAGTGCCAGCGGAGGAAGTACAGATACGCAGTATTTT.

The chain carries TRBV5-8 and TRBJ2-7, with D possibly being TRBD1 (6 bases). The CDR3 loop spans 15 amino acids. The germline CDR1 and CDR2 sequences are SGHTS and YDEGEE. Trimming shortened V by 0 bases and J by 2 bases, and 12 bases separated the two germline ends. The CDR3 reads CASSLARGPAYEQYF. CDR3 bases: TGTGCCAGCAGCTTGGCCAGGGGCCCAGCCTACGAGCAGTACTTC.

The chain joins TRBV19 to TRBJ1-3; D unresolved. Germline V gene sequence: CDR1 LNHDA, CDR2 SQIVND (reference sequence). The V end was cut by 7 bases, the J end by 4 bases, with 17 bases between. The length of the CDR3 is 15 residues. The CDR3 bases are TGTGCCAGTACCCTGGGAGGCTTGAGCGGAAACACCATATATTTT. It yields the protein CASTLGGLSGNTIYF.

This clone was seen only once. The V gene is TRBV7-3, the J gene TRBJ2-3; 8 bases match TRBD2. The V and J ends lost 3 bases and 1 base, in that order; junction bases with no gene match: 9. This CDR3 is 17 amino acids long. Germline loops: CDR1 SGHTA, CDR2 FQGTGA. CDR3 region: CASSLAPIGGGTDTQYF. Here the CDR3 DNA reads TGTGCCAGCAGCTTGGCCCCCATCGGGGGGGGCACAGATACGCAGTATTTT. The variable domain in full, completed from reference TRBV7-3 and TRBJ2-3, reads GAGVSQTPSNKVTEKGKYVELRCDPISGHTALYWYRQSLGQGPEFLIYFQGTGAADDSGLPNDRFFAVRPEGSVSTLKIQRTERGDSAVYLCASSLAPIGGGTDTQYFGPGTRLTVL.

The DNA of the CDR3 is TGTGCCAGCAGGGACTACGCCGAGCAGTACTTC. Amino acids: CASRDYAEQYF. The chain has TRBV27 and TRBJ2-7, with TRBD2 as a possible D gene (6 bases). This CDR3 contains 11 residues. The V end was cut by 6 bases, the J end by 6 bases, with 9 bases between. Germline V CDR1 and CDR2: MNHEY, SMNVEV (reference sequence).

The CDR3 coding sequence is TGTGCCAGCAGCACCGGACAGGGAGGTCAGCCCCAGCATTTT. This sequence encodes CASSTGQGGQPQHF. V usage is TRBV7-2 and J usage is TRBJ1-5; 8 nucleotides match TRBD1. Germline V gives CDR1 SGHTA, CDR2 FQGNSA. CDR3 length: 14 residues. The junction had 6 bases not matched to a gene; V was cut back by 5 bases and J by 6 bases.

V gene TRBV19 combines with J gene TRBJ1-2; 9 bases line up with TRBD1. In germline, CDR1 is LNHDA, CDR2 SQIVND (reference sequence). The CDR3 contains 17 residues. The trim removed 7 bases at V and 8 bases at J, leaving 20 bases unmatched. CDR3 protein: CASIRSGGQGPLWGYTF. The CDR3 nucleotides read TGTGCCAGTATTCGCTCCGGGGGACAGGGCCCACTCTGGGGCTACACCTTC.

The rearrangement links TRBV2 to TRBJ1-1; the D gene is possibly TRBD1 (5 bases). Germline CDR1 is SNHLY and CDR2 is FYNNEI. V dropped 4 bases and J dropped 4 bases, with 13 bases sitting between them. The CDR3 loop spans 14 amino acids. The CDR3 loop is CASSALEGRTEAFF. CDR3 sequence (DNA): TGTGCCAGCAGTGCTTTGGAGGGGCGCACTGAAGCTTTCTTT.

The chain recombines TRBV6-5 with TRBJ1-2, with 7 bases aligning to TRBD1. Per germline, CDR1 MNHEY and CDR2 SVGAGI. Trimming cost V 5 bases and J 8 bases; bases outside gene matches: 11. The CDR3 totals 14 residues. For the CDR3, the DNA is TGTGCCAGCAGTCTGACAGGGAAAGGACGGGGCTACACCTTC. As protein: CASSLTGKGRGYTF.

The CDR3 coding sequence is TGCGCCAGCAGAGACACCTATAGCAATCAGCCCCAGCATTTT. It translates to CASRDTYSNQPQHF. The V gene is TRBV10-2, the J gene TRBJ1-5; D gene uncertain. V was cut by 6 bases and J by 0 bases, with 9 bases left in between. Germline CDR1 and CDR2: WSHSY and SAAADI. The CDR3 contains 14 residues.

The DNA of the CDR3 is TGTGCCAGCAGCCAAGAATCAGATCGCAATCAGCCCCAGCATTTT. Protein: CASSQESDRNQPQHF. The V gene is TRBV4-2, the J gene TRBJ1-5, with D uncertain. V was cut by 0 bases and J by 2 bases, with 8 bases left in between. CDR3 size: 15 residues. Germline lookup yields CDR1 LGHNA and CDR2 YNFKEQ.